This record concerns one TCR beta chain sequence. The target antigen is unknown. The data were obtained in a study of cytomegalovirus exposure and HLA in healthy donors. The wider study: Earlier work reported approximately 110 million unique TCR beta sequences from 170 million or so T cells.

The PCR contained 60 Vbeta and 13 Jbeta primers. Authors' processing steps: There were 80 million to 95 million unique TCR beta chains by a later count, and about 11 million of them were shared. The method was immunoSEQ multiplex PCR; TCRdb's version includes in-frame clones alone and lacks a portion of them. That table gives V, J and clone size, and the DNA gave D and trimming. The data hold over 50,000 clones, with about 90% observed a single time. Germline V gene sequence: CDR1 MDHEN, CDR2 SYDVKM. The V end was cut by 5 bases, the J end by 9 bases, with 16 bases between. CDR3 length: 13 amino acids. Study findings and constraints: Among donors in an Asian-associated ancestry cluster, a later analysis reportedly found fewer N-insertions than the approximately 670-donor mean.

This receptor was identified in a man aged 18 to 29 in good health and CMV-seronegative. The rearrangement links TRBV28 to TRBJ1-1, with D possibly being TRBD1 (5 bases). What was sequenced was PBMCs. CDR3 nucleotide sequence: TGTGCCAGCAGTGGAACCGCAGGGTCCCAAGCTTTCTTT. It is translated as CASSGTAGSQAFF.